The source of this T cell receptor (beta chain) is a study of blood T cell repertoires in COVID-19. Study context: The samples span acute and convalescent COVID-19 from the United States, Italy and Spain. T cells, B-cell-depleted T cells, or PBMCs provided the cDNA or gDNA that served as material.

Profiling relied on immunoSEQ multiplex PCR, and the TCRdb table lists in-frame clones only, not all of them. The sample lists about 73,000 clones, roughly three quarters occurring once. Per the germline V gene, CDR1 is SGHTA and CDR2 is FQGTGA. CDR3 size: 15 residues. Trimming took off 2 bases at V and 4 bases at J, with 12 bases between the two ends. Enrolled during active infection, Seattle patients were then followed longitudinally. This receptor was taken from a man between 65 and 85 years old with COVID-19, enrolled during active disease. The sequenced sample was peripheral blood. This chain uses TRBV7-3 with TRBJ2-1; possible D gene TRBD1, 5 bases. The CDR3 sequence: CASSLAGQPYNEQFF. The CDR3 DNA reads TGTGCCAGCAGCTTAGCCGGACAACCTTACAATGAGCAGTTCTTC.